The entry below gives a single T cell receptor (beta chain) sequence along with its context. The antigen remains undetermined. CD45RO-negative, CCR7-selected cells formed the naive CD8 fraction, which excluded terminally differentiated effector memory CD45RA+ cells. This sample is part of a study of shared clonotypes between healthy human individuals. General study points: Generally, naive subsets came out with larger estimated richness than memory subsets. Having only a few donors restricted how much genetic and exposure-history diversity was captured.

Sequenced by immunoSEQ multiplex PCR; TCRdb stores in-frame clones only, minus some. The sample gives around 2.1 million clones, 93% of which show up once; 1.5% to 2% is in the top ten. The CDR3 is 16 amino acids. V trimming: 5 bases; J trimming: 6 bases; junction bases outside the gene matches: 11. Germline assignment: CDR1 MNHEY and CDR2 SMNVEV (reference sequence). Input material: naive CD8+ T cells from PBMCs. The chain carries TRBV27 and TRBJ2-3; 10 nucleotides agree with TRBD1. This clonotype was sampled from a man in his late teens or twenties in good health. Some clones in this sample may be carry-over from other donors' samples. Written as DNA, the CDR3 is TGTGCCAGCAGTCACCTCCCCGGACAGGGGGGGGATACGCAGTATTTT. This codes for CASSHLPGQGGDTQYF.